This TCR beta chain comes out of a study of tumor-infiltrating lymphocytes in primary liver carcinoma. At the level of the study: Staging of the tumors gave T1-T3 N0M0, with widths of roughly 4 to 10 cm.

DNA and RNA were both co-extracted from about 19-30 mg of bulk tissue that had not been sorted. Patients diagnosed with primary liver carcinoma received treatment through surgical resection. Germline V lookup: CDR1 LGHNA, CDR2 YNFKEQ. The CDR3 runs 15 residues. J gave up 5 bases and V 2 bases, and 6 bases lay outside the gene matches. Making TCR beta cDNA involved 400 to 600 ng total RNA and a constant-region primer. ARM-PCR was slightly modified, and three nested multiplex PCR rounds with it gave rise to the TCR beta libraries. TRBV1-TRBV30 forward primers and a C-beta reverse primer were used in the first two PCR rounds, which each ran for 10 cycles. From the multiplex PCR reads, TCRdb called clonotypes with MiXCR, one entry per CDR3 protein. The sample consists of fewer than 150,000 distinct CDR3 sequences, around 60% of them appearing once. In this sample, this clonotype turned up a few times. A single base separates this from a much larger clone, so it may be a read error.

This rearrangement joins TRBV4-2 to TRBJ2-7; 10 bases fit TRBD1. Sample: liver tumor tissue from sampling region 1. Subset here: tumor region T1, superior pole. The receptor's source is a woman aged 60-75 years with primary liver carcinoma and hepatitis B virus infection. The CDR3 DNA sequence: TGTGCCAGCAGCCAATGTGGACAGGGGGGGAACGAGCAGTACTTC. This translates into CASSQCGQGGNEQYF.